This T cell receptor beta chain was documented in a study of cytomegalovirus exposure and HLA in healthy donors. General study findings and limits: Altogether, about 160 TCR beta chains were recorded as cytomegalovirus-associated. Information on immune exposure was restricted to one variable (CMV serostatus).

Vbeta (60) and Jbeta (13) primers were used in the PCR. Here immunoSEQ multiplex PCR was the method, and the copy in TCRdb shows in-frame clones only, minus some. The sample has under 150,000 clones; approximately 80% are singletons. Germline assignment: CDR1 LNHDA and CDR2 SQIVND (reference sequence). CDR3 size: 16 residues. Trimming removed 6 bases at V and 0 bases at J, with 17 bases between. On this clone itself: The antigen is not known.

Material for sequencing was PBMCs. This sequence joins TRBV19 and TRBJ1-1; unclear D gene. This TCR was recovered from a woman between 35 and 50 years old in good health and CMV-seronegative. CDR3 sequence (DNA): TGTGCCAGTAGGGGCGTGGCGTCGGCGATGAACACTGAAGCTTTCTTT. Protein product: CASRGVASAMNTEAFF.